The present TCR beta chain was sequenced within a study of blood T cell repertoires in COVID-19. Study-wide background: Sites in the United States, Italy and Spain provided acute and convalescent COVID-19 samples. The cDNA or gDNA used as material had been derived from T cells, B-cell-depleted T cells, or PBMCs.

Source study methods: Amplification from reference gene primers served as the basis for estimated nucleated cell counts. TCRdb's table, derived via immunoSEQ multiplex PCR, lists solely in-frame clones and lacks some. The V and J calls and clone size were taken over from that table, and D and trimming were inferred from the DNA. This table holds 540,000 or so clones, roughly nine tenths found once. The J segment lost 2 bases and the V segment lost 3 bases, leaving 4 bases of the junction unmatched. The germline gives CDR1 SGHKS, CDR2 YYEKEE (reference sequence). The CDR3 length is 14 residues. Patients in Seattle were enrolled during active infection, then followed longitudinally.

This sequence originates from a woman in her 50s with COVID-19, enrolled during active disease. Sequencing was carried out using peripheral blood. The chain recombines TRBV5-5 with TRBJ2-5, with 7 bases fitting TRBD1. Here the CDR3 reads CASSSPGGQETQYF. The DNA of the CDR3 is TGTGCCAGCAGCTCCCCAGGGGGTCAAGAGACCCAGTACTTC.